This T cell receptor (beta chain) was recorded in a study of blood T cell repertoires in COVID-19. In its sample, this clone was seen once. Here immunoSEQ multiplex PCR was the method, and the copy in TCRdb shows in-frame clones only, minus some. The data contain roughly 68,000 clones, around nine tenths of them singletons. V lost 0 bases to trimming and J lost 5 bases, with 8 bases between them. CDR3 length: 13 amino acids. Per germline, CDR1 GTSNPN and CDR2 SVGIG (reference sequence). The clonotype was recovered from a woman aged 45-65 years with COVID-19, enrolled during active disease. V gene TRBV30 combines with J gene TRBJ2-1; D unclear. The source material was peripheral blood. Here the CDR3 DNA reads TGTGCCTGGAGTGTACTTACGGACAATGAGCAGTTCTTC. Its translation is CAWSVLTDNEQFF.